This TCR beta chain was sequenced during a study of read filtering for tumor transcriptome and immune sequencing (TCRdb year 2020). Study-wide context: The cohort had about 17 male and 14 female patients with a mean age of about 70 years, ranging from about 45 to 85. By revised international staging, about 8 patients were R-ISS I, around 15 were R-ISS II and over 5 were R-ISS III. After DNase treatment, whole-transcriptome libraries were prepared with the TruSeq RNA Access Library Prep Kit. Per sample, about 4.05 to 10.27 million TCR-region mapped reads were obtained with IR-seq, compared with only 85 to 1273 with RNA-seq. TCR repertoires obtained by targeted immune repertoire sequencing and by bulk whole-transcriptome sequencing performed on the same bone marrow samples were compared. One main goal was a read-filtering strategy for immune repertoire data, in particular deciding whether clonotypes backed by only one read should be removed. Paper-wide results and their limitations: Compared with RNA-seq, IR-seq captured clonotypes at much higher depth and more reliably, and a smaller IR-seq throughput was enough to identify most shared clonotypes. The sorted CD138-negative fraction was not purified T cells but a mixed bone marrow immune population. Single-read clonotypes made up 80% to 85% of clonotypes but only roughly 3.5% of total reads in IR-seq, compared with approximately 70% of clonotypes and 35% to 55% of reads in RNA-seq. The correlation between IR-seq and RNA-seq shared clonotype proportions rose when single-read clonotypes were removed.

Trimmed from V: 4 bases; trimmed from J: 1 base; junction bases lacking a gene match: 9. Measured from the cysteine to the phenylalanine, the CDR3 is 16 residues long. The kept DNA is CDR3 alone, 48 bases in frame from the first base. This clonotype has at least ten counts. Its antigen has not been determined. Nothing much larger sits one base from this clone, and base qualities are not available. Starting from around 400 ng RNA, TCR libraries were constructed with the Immunoverse kit using molecular barcoded adaptors that cover the alpha/delta and beta/gamma chains. TCR library preparation used the same RNA that went into transcriptome sequencing. TCR libraries were sequenced on an Illumina HiSeq 4000 with 2 x 150 cycles. In the paper's pipeline: TCR reads were aligned to human V, D, J and C references and assembled into CDR3 clonotypes with MiXCR, including quality filtering and error correction. Clonotype counts and gene usage diversity were analyzed with the tcR package in R. Raw mapping reads were checked after the RNA-seq reads had been mapped by STAR aligner version 2.5.3a onto the human GRCh37 genome. To test how sequencing depth affected the clonotypes detected, IR-seq fastq files were randomly downsampled with Seqtk 1.3. TCRdb reran the public reads through fastp at Q25 and MiXCR, keeping productive beta chains. Every CDR3 protein is listed once, alongside the most common genes and DNA of its rows. These V and J calls originate from TCRdb's pipeline instead of the authors' own analysis. In all, the sample holds approximately 58,000 distinct CDR3 sequences, and 20% to 25% of those were seen once. The top ten constitute roughly a sixth of the sample.

Each patient had bone marrow sampled at the time of active disease. Isolation of bone marrow mononuclear cells was performed by Ficoll-Hypaque density gradient centrifugation. To remove myeloma plasma cells, the cells were labeled with CD138 magnetic microbeads on a MACS separator, and CD138-negative cells were then collected by negative selection. Flow cytometry on an Attune NxT with CD138 antibodies was used to check the purity of the isolated cells. Total RNA was extracted with TRIzol reagent and quantified with a NanoDrop spectrophotometer. For each patient, paired RNA-seq and IR-seq were run on the CD138-negative bone marrow sample from that patient.

Rearrangement joined TRBV12-3 or TRBV12-4 to TRBJ1-1; 7 bases in between match TRBD1. This TCR came from a donor aged 40 or over with multiple myeloma. Sequencing used a population of CD138-negative cells sorted from bone marrow. The sample's cell subset or site label is to be understood as: bone marrow mononuclear cells depleted of CD138+ plasma/myeloma cells by negative magnetic selection. The CDR3 amino acid sequence is: CASSSMYRGKNTEAFF. The nucleotide sequence reads as follows: TGTGCCAGCAGTTCGATGTACAGGGGAAAGAACACTGAAGCTTTCTTT.